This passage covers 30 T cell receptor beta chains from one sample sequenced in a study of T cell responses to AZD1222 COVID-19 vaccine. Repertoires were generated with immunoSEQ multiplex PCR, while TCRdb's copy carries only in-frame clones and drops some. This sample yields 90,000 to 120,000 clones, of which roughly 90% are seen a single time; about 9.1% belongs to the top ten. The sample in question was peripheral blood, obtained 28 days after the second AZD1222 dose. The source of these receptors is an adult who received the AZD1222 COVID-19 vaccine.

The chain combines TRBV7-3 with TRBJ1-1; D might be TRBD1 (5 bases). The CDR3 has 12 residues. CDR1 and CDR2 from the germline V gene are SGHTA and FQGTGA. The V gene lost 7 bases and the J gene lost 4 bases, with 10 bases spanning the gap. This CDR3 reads CASTGHTTEAFF. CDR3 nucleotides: TGTGCCAGCACTGGACATACCACTGAAGCTTTCTTT.

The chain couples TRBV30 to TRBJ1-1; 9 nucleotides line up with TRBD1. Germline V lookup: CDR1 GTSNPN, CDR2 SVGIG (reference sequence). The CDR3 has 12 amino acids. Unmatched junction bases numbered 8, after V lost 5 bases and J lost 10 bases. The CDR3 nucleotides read TGTGCCTGGGCGGGACAGGGTGGTGGAGCTTTCTTT. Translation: CAWAGQGGGAFF.

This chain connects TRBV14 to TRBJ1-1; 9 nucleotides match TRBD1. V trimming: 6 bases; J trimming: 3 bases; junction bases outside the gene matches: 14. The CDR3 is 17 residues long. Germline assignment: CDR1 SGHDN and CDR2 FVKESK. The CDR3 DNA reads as TGTGCCAGCAGGCTCTCGGCCGGGACAGGGTGGGACACTGAAGCTTTCTTT. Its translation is CASRLSAGTGWDTEAFF.

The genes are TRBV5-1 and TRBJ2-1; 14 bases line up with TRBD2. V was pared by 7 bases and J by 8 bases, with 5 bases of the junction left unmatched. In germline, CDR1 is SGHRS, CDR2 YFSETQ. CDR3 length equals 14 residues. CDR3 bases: TGCGCCAGCGGACTAGCGGGGGGTTGGGATGAGCAGTTCTTC. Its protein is CASGLAGGWDEQFF. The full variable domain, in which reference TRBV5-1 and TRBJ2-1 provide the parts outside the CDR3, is KAGVTQTPRYLIKTRGQQVTLSCSPISGHRSVSWYQQTPGQGLQFLFEYFSETQRNKGNFPGRFSGRQFSNSRSEMNVSTLELGDSALYLCASGLAGGWDEQFFGPGTRLTVL.

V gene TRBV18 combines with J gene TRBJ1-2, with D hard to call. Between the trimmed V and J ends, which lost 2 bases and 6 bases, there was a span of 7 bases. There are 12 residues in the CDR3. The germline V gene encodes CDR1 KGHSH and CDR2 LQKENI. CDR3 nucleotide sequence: TGTGCCAGCTCACCAGGGTTGGATGGCTACACCTTC. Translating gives CASSPGLDGYTF.

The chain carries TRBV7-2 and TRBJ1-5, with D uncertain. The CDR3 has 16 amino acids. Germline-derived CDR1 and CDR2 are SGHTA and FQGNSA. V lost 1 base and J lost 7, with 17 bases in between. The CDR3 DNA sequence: TGTGCCAGCAGCTTAGGCCCGGCGGGGATCGGGCAGCCCCAGCATTTT. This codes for CASSLGPAGIGQPQHF.

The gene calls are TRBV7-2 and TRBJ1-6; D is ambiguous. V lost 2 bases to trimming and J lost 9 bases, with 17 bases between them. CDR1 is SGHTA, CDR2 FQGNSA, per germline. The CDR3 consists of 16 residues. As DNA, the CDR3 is TGTGCCAGCAGCTTACGGTGGCCGACCCTTAGTTCACCCCTCCACTTT. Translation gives CASSLRWPTLSSPLHF.

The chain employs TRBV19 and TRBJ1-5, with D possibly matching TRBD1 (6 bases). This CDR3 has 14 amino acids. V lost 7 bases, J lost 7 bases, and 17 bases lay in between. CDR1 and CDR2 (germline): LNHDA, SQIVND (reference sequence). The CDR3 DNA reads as TGTGCCAGTACCATACAGGGTATTTCGCAGCCCCAGCATTTT. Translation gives CASTIQGISQPQHF.

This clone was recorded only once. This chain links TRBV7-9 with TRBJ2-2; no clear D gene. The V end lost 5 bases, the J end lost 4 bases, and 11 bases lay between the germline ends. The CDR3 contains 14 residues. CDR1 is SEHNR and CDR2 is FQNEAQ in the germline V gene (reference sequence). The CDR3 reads CASSPPPRTGELFF. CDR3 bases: TGTGCCAGCAGCCCTCCCCCCCGCACCGGGGAGCTGTTTTTT.

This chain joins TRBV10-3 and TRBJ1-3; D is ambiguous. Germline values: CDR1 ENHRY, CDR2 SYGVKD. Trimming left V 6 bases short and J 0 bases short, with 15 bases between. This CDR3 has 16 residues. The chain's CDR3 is CAISGVGVSSGNTIYF. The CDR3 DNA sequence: TGTGCCATCAGCGGTGTAGGAGTCAGCTCTGGAAACACCATATATTTT.

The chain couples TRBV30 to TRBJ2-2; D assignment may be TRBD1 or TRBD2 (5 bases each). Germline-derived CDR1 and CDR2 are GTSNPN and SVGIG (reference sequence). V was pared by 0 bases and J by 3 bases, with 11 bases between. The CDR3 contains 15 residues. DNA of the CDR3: TGTGCCTGGAGTGTACTAGGGGCCCACACCGGGGAGCTGTTTTTT. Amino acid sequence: CAWSVLGAHTGELFF.

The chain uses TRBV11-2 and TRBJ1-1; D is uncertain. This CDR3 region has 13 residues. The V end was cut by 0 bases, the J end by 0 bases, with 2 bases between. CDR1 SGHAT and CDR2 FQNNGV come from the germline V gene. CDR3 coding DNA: TGTGCCAGCAGCTTAGACGTGAACACTGAAGCTTTCTTT. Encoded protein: CASSLDVNTEAFF.

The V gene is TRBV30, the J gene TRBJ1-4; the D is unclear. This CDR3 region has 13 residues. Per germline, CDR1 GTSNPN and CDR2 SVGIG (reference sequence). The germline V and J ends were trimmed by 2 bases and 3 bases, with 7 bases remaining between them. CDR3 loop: CAWSRGSNEKLFF. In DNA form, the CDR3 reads TGTGCCTGGAGTCGCGGGTCTAATGAAAAACTGTTTTTT.

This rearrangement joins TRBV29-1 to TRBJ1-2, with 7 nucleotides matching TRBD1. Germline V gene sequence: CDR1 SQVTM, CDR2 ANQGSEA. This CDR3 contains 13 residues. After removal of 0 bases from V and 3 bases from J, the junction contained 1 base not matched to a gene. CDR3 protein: CSVEEGTDYGYTF. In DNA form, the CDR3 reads TGCAGCGTTGAAGAGGGGACAGACTATGGCTACACCTTC.

In nucleotides, the CDR3 is TGCGCCAGCAGCGAGGGGGGACTTTACTCCTACGAGCAGTACTTC. As protein: CASSEGGLYSYEQYF. The chain employs TRBV5-1 and TRBJ2-7; D may correspond to TRBD1 or TRBD2 (6 bases each). CDR1 SGHRS and CDR2 YFSETQ come from the germline V gene. With 4 bases removed from V and 0 bases from J, the gap between germline ends came to 14 bases. The CDR3 has 15 residues. Together with reference TRBV5-1 and TRBJ2-7, the CDR3 gives the full variable domain: KAGVTQTPRYLIKTRGQQVTLSCSPISGHRSVSWYQQTPGQGLQFLFEYFSETQRNKGNFPGRFSGRQFSNSRSEMNVSTLELGDSALYLCASSEGGLYSYEQYFGPGTRLTVT.

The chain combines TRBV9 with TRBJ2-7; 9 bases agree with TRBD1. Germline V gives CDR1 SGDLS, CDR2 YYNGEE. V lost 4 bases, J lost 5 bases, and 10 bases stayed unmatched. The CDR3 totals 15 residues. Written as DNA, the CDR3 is TGTGCCAGCAGCCTGAACACGGGACAGGGCGACGAGCAGTACTTC. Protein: CASSLNTGQGDEQYF.

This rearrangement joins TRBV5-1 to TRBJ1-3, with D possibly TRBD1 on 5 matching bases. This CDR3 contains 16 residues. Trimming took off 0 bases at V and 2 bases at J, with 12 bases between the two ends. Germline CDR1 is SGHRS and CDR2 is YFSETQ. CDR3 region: CASSLEGRGAGNTIYF. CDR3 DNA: TGCGCCAGCAGCTTGGAGGGGAGGGGTGCTGGAAACACCATATATTTT.

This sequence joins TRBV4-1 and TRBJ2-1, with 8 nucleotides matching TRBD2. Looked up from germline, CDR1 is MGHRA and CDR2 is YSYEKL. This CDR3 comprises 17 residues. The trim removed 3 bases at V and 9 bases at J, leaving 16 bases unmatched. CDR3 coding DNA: TGCGCCAGCAGCCAGTCCTTCGGGACTAGTATCCGGCGTGAGCAGTTCTTC. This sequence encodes CASSQSFGTSIRREQFF.

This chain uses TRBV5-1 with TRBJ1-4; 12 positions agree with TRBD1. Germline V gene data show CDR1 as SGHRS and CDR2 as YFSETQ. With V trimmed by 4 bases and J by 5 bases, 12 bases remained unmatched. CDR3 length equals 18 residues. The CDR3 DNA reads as TGCGCCAGCAGCACCGGGGACAGGGGGCGCGGGGGGAATGAAAAACTGTTTTTT. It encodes CASSTGDRGRGGNEKLFF.

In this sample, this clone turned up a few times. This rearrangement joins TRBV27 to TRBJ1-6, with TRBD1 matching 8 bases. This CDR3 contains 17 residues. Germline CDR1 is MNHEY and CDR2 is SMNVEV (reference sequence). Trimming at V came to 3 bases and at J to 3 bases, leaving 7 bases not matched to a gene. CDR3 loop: CASSFGDRLFYNSPLHF. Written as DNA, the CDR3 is TGTGCCAGCAGTTTTGGGGACAGGCTCTTCTATAATTCACCCCTCCACTTT.

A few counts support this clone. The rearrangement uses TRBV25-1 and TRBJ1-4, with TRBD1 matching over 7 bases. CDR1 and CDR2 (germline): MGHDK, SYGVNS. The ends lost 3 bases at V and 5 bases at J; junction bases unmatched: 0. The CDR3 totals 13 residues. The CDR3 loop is CASSDRGNEKLFF. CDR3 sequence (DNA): TGTGCCAGCAGTGACAGGGGGAATGAAAAACTGTTTTTT.

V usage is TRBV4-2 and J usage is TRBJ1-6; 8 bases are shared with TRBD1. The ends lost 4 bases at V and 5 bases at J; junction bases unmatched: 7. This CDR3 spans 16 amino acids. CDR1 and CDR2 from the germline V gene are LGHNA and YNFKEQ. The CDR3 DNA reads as TGTGCCAGCAGCCGTTCAGGGGGCAGTAATAATTCACCCCTCCACTTT. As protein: CASSRSGGSNNSPLHF.

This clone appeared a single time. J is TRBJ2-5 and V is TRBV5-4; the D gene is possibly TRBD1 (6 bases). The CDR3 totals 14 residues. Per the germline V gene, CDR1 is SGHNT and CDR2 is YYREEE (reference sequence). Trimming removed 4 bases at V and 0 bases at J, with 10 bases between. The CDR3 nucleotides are TGTGCCAGCAGCCTGGACAGACACCAAGAGACCCAGTACTTC. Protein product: CASSLDRHQETQYF.

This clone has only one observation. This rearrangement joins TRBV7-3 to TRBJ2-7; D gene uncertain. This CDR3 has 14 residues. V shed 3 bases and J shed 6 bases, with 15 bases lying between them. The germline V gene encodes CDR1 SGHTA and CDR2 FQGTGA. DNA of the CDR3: TGTGCCAGCAGCTTCCCAGGCTGCTGGGTCGAGCAGTACTTC. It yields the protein CASSFPGCWVEQYF. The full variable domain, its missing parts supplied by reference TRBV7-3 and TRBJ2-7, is GAGVSQTPSNKVTEKGKYVELRCDPISGHTALYWYRQSLGQGPEFLIYFQGTGAADDSGLPNDRFFAVRPEGSVSTLKIQRTERGDSAVYLCASSFPGCWVEQYFGPGTRLTVT.

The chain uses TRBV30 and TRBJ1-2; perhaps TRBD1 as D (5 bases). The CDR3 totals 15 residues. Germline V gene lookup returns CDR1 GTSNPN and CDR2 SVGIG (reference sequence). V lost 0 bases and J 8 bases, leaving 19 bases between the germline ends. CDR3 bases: TGTGCCTGGAGTGTATTAAGGGGATCAGGAGGCGGCTACACCTTC. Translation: CAWSVLRGSGGGYTF.

CDR3: CASSSPGAGNTIYF. The DNA for the CDR3 is TGTGCCAGCAGCTCCCCGGGGGCCGGAAACACCATATATTTT. V usage is TRBV6-5 and J usage is TRBJ1-3, with D maybe TRBD1 (6 bases). V dropped 6 bases and J dropped 4 bases, with 13 bases sitting between them. Germline CDR1 reads MNHEY; CDR2 reads SVGAGI. The CDR3 length is 14 residues.

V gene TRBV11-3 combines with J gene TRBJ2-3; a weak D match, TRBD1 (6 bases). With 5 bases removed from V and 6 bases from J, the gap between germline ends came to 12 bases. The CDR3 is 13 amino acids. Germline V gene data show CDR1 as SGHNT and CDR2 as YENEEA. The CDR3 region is CASSQTGSDTQYF. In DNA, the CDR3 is TGTGCCAGCAGCCAAACAGGGTCCGATACGCAGTATTTT.

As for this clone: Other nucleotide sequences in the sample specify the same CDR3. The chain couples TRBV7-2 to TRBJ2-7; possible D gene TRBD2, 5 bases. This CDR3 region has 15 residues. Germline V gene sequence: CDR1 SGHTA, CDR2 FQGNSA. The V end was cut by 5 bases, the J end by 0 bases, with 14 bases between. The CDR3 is CASSIRTGSSYEQYF. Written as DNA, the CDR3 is TGTGCCAGCAGCATAAGGACGGGAAGCTCCTACGAGCAGTACTTC.

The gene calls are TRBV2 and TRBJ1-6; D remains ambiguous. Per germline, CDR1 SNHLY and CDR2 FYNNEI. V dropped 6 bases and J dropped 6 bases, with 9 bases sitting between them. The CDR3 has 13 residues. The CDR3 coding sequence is TGTGCCAGCAGAGGAAACCCTAATTCACCCCTCCACTTT. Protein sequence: CASRGNPNSPLHF.

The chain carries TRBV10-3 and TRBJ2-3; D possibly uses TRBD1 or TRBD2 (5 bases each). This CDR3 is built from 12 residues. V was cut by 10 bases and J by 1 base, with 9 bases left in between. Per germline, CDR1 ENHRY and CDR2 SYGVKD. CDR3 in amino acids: CATRGGTDTQYF. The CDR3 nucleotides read TGTGCCACGAGGGGCGGCACAGATACGCAGTATTTT.